These T cell receptor beta chains were read from a single sample in a study of CD8+ T cells in alopecia areata. TCRdb's table, derived via immunoSEQ multiplex PCR, lists solely in-frame clones and lacks some. The sample lists some 120,000 clones; around 50% were seen once. Sequenced sample: NKG2D-low CD8+ T cells sorted from blood. All receptors come from a human donor with alopecia areata. CDR3s include the opening cysteine and the closing phenylalanine or tryptophan. The D gene is left open where the match is weak. The size of a clone is reported for some rows only, either as once, few or many, or as a class for expanded clones.

j_call v_call d_call clone_size cdr3_nt cdr3_aa
TRBJ2-7 TRBV9 TRBD2 - TGTGCCAGCAGCGCAGGGACTAGCGTGGGCTACGAGCAGTACTTC CASSAGTSVGYEQYF
TRBJ2-5 TRBV29-1 - - TGCAGCGTTGGGGCCGCTCAAGAGACCCAGTACTTC CSVGAAQETQYF
TRBJ2-1 TRBV29-1 - few TGCAGCGTTGTTCCCACTAACAATGAGCAGTTCTTC CSVVPTNNEQFF
TRBJ2-7 TRBV29-1 - - TGCAGCGTCCCCCGACAGGGGCAGACGGGAGCGGGGAAGGGGCAGTACTTC CSVPRQGQTGAGKGQYF
TRBJ2-1 TRBV30 - once TGTGCCTGGACGGGTAGCCGGCCCTACAATGAGCAGTTCTTC CAWTGSRPYNEQFF
TRBJ1-2 TRBV28 - few TGTGCCAGCAGTTCGTTGGGTGGCTACACCTTC CASSSLGGYTF
TRBJ2-6 TRBV7-8 - - TGTGCCAGCAGCTTACCCCGGTCTGATTCTGGGGCCAACGTCCTGACTTTC CASSLPRSDSGANVLTF
TRBJ2-1 TRBV29-1 TRBD1 - TGCAGCGTTGAAGGCCAGGGGGCGTTTAATGAGCAGTTCTTC CSVEGQGAFNEQFF
TRBJ2-7 TRBV30 - - TGTGCCTGGATCGTAGGGGAAAGGGGAGAGCAGTACTTC CAWIVGERGEQYF
TRBJ2-7 TRBV29-1 - - TGCAGCGTTCACGGGACATCCTACGAGCAGTACTTC CSVHGTSYEQYF
TRBJ2-7 TRBV29-1 - - TGCAGCGTTACCACCCCTGGCCGCCGGCGTCCCTACGAGCAGTACTTC CSVTTPGRRRPYEQYF
TRBJ1-2 TRBV27 TRBD1 - TGTGCCAGCAGTAAGGGGGCGGGGGGCTACACCTTC CASSKGAGGYTF
TRBJ2-3 TRBV29-1 TRBD2 few TGCAGCGTTGAAGATCCCCTAGCGGGAGTACTCACAGATACGCAGTATTTT CSVEDPLAGVLTDTQYF
TRBJ1-1 TRBV28 - few TGTGCCAGCAGTTTATTTGGAGACATGAACACTGAAGCTTTCTTT CASSLFGDMNTEAFF
TRBJ2-7 TRBV27 - - TGTGCCAGCAGTTTAATAGGCGAGTACGAGCAGTACTTC CASSLIGEYEQYF
TRBJ2-7 TRBV29-1 - - TGCAGCGTTGAGATAAACGGCCGATCCTACGAGCAGTACTTC CSVEINGRSYEQYF
TRBJ2-1 TRBV29-1 TRBD2 - TGCAGCGTTGACCTAGCGGGTGACAATGAGCAGTTCTTC CSVDLAGDNEQFF
TRBJ2-3 TRBV25-1 - - TGTGCCAGCAGTGAATCTGGTAGACAGCCTCACACAGATACGCAGTATTTT CASSESGRQPHTDTQYF
TRBJ1-5 TRBV7-9 - - TGTGCCTGTTCGCTGGCAGATAGCAATCAGCCCCAGCATTTT CACSLADSNQPQHF
TRBJ2-7 TRBV18 TRBD1 few TGTGCCAGCTCACCAGACAGGGCCTCTTCCTACGAGCAGTACTTC CASSPDRASSYEQYF
TRBJ1-2 TRBV9 - once TGTGCCAGCAGCGCCTCCGGAGATTTGAATGGCTACACCTTC CASSASGDLNGYTF
TRBJ2-7 TRBV6-5 - few TGTGCCAGCAGCTCCCCTGGGGGCGAGCAGTACTTC CASSSPGGEQYF
TRBJ2-2 TRBV5-4 TRBD1 - TGTGCCAGCAGCTCCGGGACAGGGAATACCGGGGAGCTGTTTTTT CASSSGTGNTGELFF
TRBJ1-1 TRBV29-1 - - TGCAGCGTGGCTCAGGGGTTTGAAGCTTTCTTT CSVAQGFEAFF
TRBJ2-3 TRBV30 - - TGTGCCTGGAGTGGAGGCTACACAGATACGCAGTATTTT CAWSGGYTDTQYF
TRBJ1-2 TRBV29-1 - few TGCAGCGTTCGAGCCCTTGATGGCTACACCTTC CSVRALDGYTF
TRBJ2-1 TRBV29-1 TRBD2 - TGCAGCGTTGAAGAGTGGGCGGGAGGCTCCTACAATGAGCAGTTCTTC CSVEEWAGGSYNEQFF
TRBJ2-1 TRBV4-3 TRBD2 - TGCGCCAGCAGCCAAGGTGCGGGAGCGGGGAATGAGCAGTTCTTC CASSQGAGAGNEQFF
TRBJ1-2 TRBV27 - - TGTGCCAGCAGTCCCGGGGTCGACGGTGGTGGCTACACCTTC CASSPGVDGGGYTF
TRBJ2-7 TRBV27 - - TGTGCCAGCAGTTTAACTGACAGTGCCGTAACCTACGAGCAGTACTTC CASSLTDSAVTYEQYF
TRBJ2-7 TRBV30 TRBD2 - TGTGCCTGGGACGCGGGAGGGATCTACGAGCAGTACTTC CAWDAGGIYEQYF
TRBJ2-7 TRBV9 TRBD1 - TGTGCCAGCAGCGCCGGACAGGGTCCCTACGAGCAGTACTTC CASSAGQGPYEQYF
TRBJ2-1 TRBV25-1 TRBD1 - TGTGCCAGCAGTACGACAGGGGGACCTCGCAATGAGCAGTTCTTC CASSTTGGPRNEQFF
TRBJ2-7 TRBV7-9 - few TGTGCCAGCAGCATGACGGCCACTGCCTACGAGCAGTACTTC CASSMTATAYEQYF
TRBJ2-7 TRBV29-1 - few TGCAGCGTTGAAGTGGACAGCCGTTCCTACGAGCAGTACTTC CSVEVDSRSYEQYF
TRBJ2-5 TRBV29-1 - - TGCAGCGTCTGGGTTGAAGACCAGTACTTC CSVWVEDQYF
TRBJ1-2 TRBV29-1 - few TGCAGCGTTGCCACGAGGGTAAAGGCGAACTATGGCTACACCTTC CSVATRVKANYGYTF
TRBJ2-3 TRBV29-1 - few TGCAGCGTTGAAAGGATTGGGGCAGATACGCAGTATTTT CSVERIGADTQYF
TRBJ2-7 TRBV29-1 TRBD1 - TGCAGCGTAGAACAGGGGACCCACGAGCAGTACTTC CSVEQGTHEQYF
TRBJ1-2 TRBV29-1 - - TGCAGCGTTGGATCCTTTAGTCAGGCCGCGGCTAACTATGGCTACACCTTC CSVGSFSQAAANYGYTF
TRBJ2-7 TRBV9 TRBD2 - TGTGCCAGCAGCGTAGATCGTCAGGGAGGGGTGCACGAGCAGTACTTC CASSVDRQGGVHEQYF
TRBJ2-3 TRBV29-1 - - TGCAGCGTTGAACCCCTGCGGGGAGGGGGGGATACGCAGTATTTT CSVEPLRGGGDTQYF
TRBJ1-2 TRBV29-1 TRBD1 - TGCAGCGCCGTGGGGACAGAAGGGAACTATGGCTACACCTTC CSAVGTEGNYGYTF
TRBJ2-7 TRBV29-1 TRBD2 few TGCAGCGTGGGGACTAGCGGGAGCTCCTACGAGCAGTACTTC CSVGTSGSSYEQYF
TRBJ2-1 TRBV7-2 - - TGTGCCAGCAGCCAGCCCGGGGATGAGCAGTTCTTC CASSQPGDEQFF
TRBJ2-4 TRBV28 - - TGTGCCAGCAGTTCCTTATATGGCGACATTCAGTACTTC CASSSLYGDIQYF
TRBJ1-2 TRBV7-9 - - TGTGCCAGCACCGACGGGCCACATGGCTACACCTTC CASTDGPHGYTF
TRBJ1-1 TRBV28 - few TGTGCCAGCAGTTTAAGTGAGGGACCGAACACTGAAGCTTTCTTT CASSLSEGPNTEAFF
TRBJ2-4 TRBV28 - few TGTGCCAGCAGTCAGAGAACACTAGCCAAAAACATTCAGTACTTC CASSQRTLAKNIQYF
TRBJ2-2 TRBV28 TRBD2 - TGTGCCAGCAGTTGGACTAGCGGGAGTGGCGGGGAGCTGTTTTTT CASSWTSGSGGELFF
TRBJ2-1 TRBV29-1 - - TGCAGCGTTGGCCTTGCTCGGAGCTCCTACAATGAGCAGTTCTTC CSVGLARSSYNEQFF
TRBJ2-5 TRBV29-1 TRBD2 few TGCAGCGTAGTGGGCTCCGGGACTAGCGACCCCGAGACCCAGTACTTC CSVVGSGTSDPETQYF
TRBJ2-1 TRBV28 TRBD1 - TGTGCCAGCAGAGACGACAGGGCCTGGGATGAGCAGTTCTTC CASRDDRAWDEQFF
TRBJ2-1 TRBV30 TRBD1 - TGTGCCTGGAGTGGGGACAGGGTCGTTTGCAATGAGCAGTTCTTC CAWSGDRVVCNEQFF